A single T cell receptor (beta chain) is shown here with its context. Its antigen is not known. The data were obtained in a study of post-analysis software for immune sequencing data. Points from the study as a whole: Those samples that were prepared in the same batch co-clustered strongly by F measure. Compared with controls, patients had more of five TRBV segments, including TRBV5-6, TRBV5-1 and TRBV20-1.

The CDR3 runs 15 residues. Looked up from germline, CDR1 is SGDLS and CDR2 is YYNGEE. V trimming: 3 bases; J trimming: 5 bases; junction bases outside the gene matches: 5. The library was made from cDNA and included unique molecular identifiers. TCRdb called the PCR reads again in MiXCR, with one record for every CDR3 protein. The top ten clones hold approximately 6% of a sample with about 570,000 distinct CDR3 sequences, roughly 34% of them seen once. What was sequenced was blood. The sequence was obtained from a girl aged 2-17 years with multiple sclerosis. The chain carries TRBV9 and TRBJ2-1, with 10 bases that match TRBD2. The CDR3 is CASSALAGSHNEQFF. CDR3 sequence (DNA): TGTGCCAGCAGCGCACTAGCGGGGAGTCACAATGAGCAGTTCTTC.